The rows below give T cell receptor beta chains drawn from one sample of a study of shared clonotypes between healthy human individuals. TCRdb's copy holds only in-frame clones and misses some; the assay was immunoSEQ multiplex PCR. The sample carries 850,000 to 1,200,000 clones, about three quarters recorded once. Sequenced material: memory CD4+ T cells sorted from blood. The receptors shown here come from a man between 18 and 29 years old in good health. Both conserved end residues are part of each CDR3. The order of the fields is V gene, J gene, clone size, D gene, CDR3 length, CDR3 protein, CDR3 DNA. A D gene is named only where the DNA matches it firmly. The size entry is marked missing in some rows and otherwise reads once, few, many or a size class.

TRBV6-5	TRBJ1-4	-	-	14	CASSPDATNEKLFF	TGTGCCAGCAGCCCAGATGCAACTAATGAAAAACTGTTTTTT
TRBV23-1	TRBJ2-7	-	TRBD1	16	CASSQKGQAKTCEQYF	TGCGCCAGCAGTCAAAAGGGACAGGCGAAAACTTGCGAGCAGTACTTC
TRBV11-1	TRBJ1-2	-	-	13	CASSRRGSYGYTF	TGTGCCAGCAGCCGCCGGGGGAGCTATGGCTACACCTTC
TRBV5-1	TRBJ2-5	-	-	14	CASSLEEGLETQYF	TGCGCCAGCAGCTTGGAAGAGGGTCTGGAGACCCAGTACTTC
TRBV6-5	TRBJ2-2	-	-	12	CASSEGRGELFF	TGTGCCAGCAGCGAGGGCCGGGGGGAGCTGTTTTTT
TRBV10-1	TRBJ1-1	-	TRBD1	13	CASSRDRGTEAFF	TGCGCCAGCAGTCGGGACAGGGGCACTGAAGCTTTCTTT
TRBV5-1	TRBJ1-3	-	-	17	CASSLDYVGSSGNTIYF	TGCGCCAGCAGCTTGGATTACGTTGGGAGCTCTGGAAACACCATATATTTT
TRBV7-2	TRBJ2-5	-	TRBD2	16	CASSGTSARPRETQYF	TGTGCCAGCAGCGGGACTAGCGCACGTCCACGAGAGACCCAGTACTTC
TRBV2	TRBJ1-2	few	-	14	CASTRGQTNYGYTF	TGTGCCAGCACCAGGGGACAAACTAACTATGGCTACACCTTC
TRBV6-1	TRBJ2-3	-	TRBD2	18	CASSEGLLAGQSTDTQYF	TGTGCCAGCAGTGAAGGACTCCTAGCGGGCCAGAGCACAGATACGCAGTATTTT
TRBV7-3	TRBJ2-3	many	TRBD2	16	CASSLMAGLNSDTQYF	TGTGCCAGCAGCTTAATGGCGGGACTAAACTCAGATACGCAGTATTTT
TRBV2	TRBJ1-1	few	-	15	CASSERAGKNTEAFF	TGTGCCAGCAGTGAGCGGGCAGGGAAGAACACTGAAGCTTTCTTT
TRBV2	TRBJ2-5	-	-	11	CASGRQETQYF	TGTGCCAGCGGGCGCCAAGAGACCCAGTACTTC
TRBV5-1	TRBJ2-3	-	-	16	CASSSTGSGSADTQYF	TGCGCCAGCAGCTCTACAGGGTCTGGGTCGGCGGATACGCAGTATTTT
TRBV27	TRBJ1-4	-	TRBD1	14	CASSPGTGGGKLFF	TGTGCCAGCAGTCCCGGGACAGGGGGCGGGAAACTGTTTTTT
TRBV5-1	TRBJ2-7	-	-	13	CASRGEGAGEQYF	TGCGCCAGCAGGGGAGAAGGGGCGGGAGAGCAGTACTTC
TRBV2	TRBJ2-2	-	-	14	CASRPGTPTGELFF	TGTGCCAGCAGACCCGGGACACCCACCGGGGAGCTGTTTTTT
TRBV7-2	TRBJ1-5	-	-	12	CASSPDSGTQHF	TGTGCCAGCAGCCCGGACAGCGGGACCCAGCATTTT
TRBV28	TRBJ1-6	-	-	15	CASSTKSSYNSPLHF	TGTGCCAGCAGTACTAAAAGCTCCTATAATTCACCCCTCCACTTT
TRBV5-1	TRBJ2-3	-	TRBD1	15	CASSPGQPSTDTQYF	TGCGCCAGCAGTCCGGGACAGCCTAGCACAGATACGCAGTATTTT
TRBV6-5	TRBJ2-7	-	-	14	CASSYGGRSYEQYF	TGTGCCAGCAGTTACGGGGGGCGCTCATACGAGCAGTACTTC
TRBV7-2	TRBJ1-2	-	-	14	CATLKGQGAYFYTF	TGTGCCACCCTAAAGGGCCAAGGGGCTTATTTCTACACCTTC
TRBV7-2	TRBJ2-1	few	-	15	CASSTRRDFYNEQFF	TGTGCCAGCAGTACCCGCCGGGACTTCTACAATGAGCAGTTCTTC
TRBV11-2	TRBJ1-1	-	TRBD1	14	CASSPRDRHTEAFF	TGTGCCAGCAGCCCCCGGGACAGGCACACTGAAGCTTTCTTT
TRBV5-4	TRBJ2-3	-	-	15	CASSLVGGGTDTQYF	TGTGCCAGCAGCTTGGTAGGTGGAGGCACAGATACGCAGTATTTT
TRBV7-2	TRBJ2-1	-	TRBD2	16	CASSTQSGGAINEQFF	TGTGCCAGCAGCACTCAGAGCGGGGGGGCGATCAATGAGCAGTTCTTC
TRBV12-1	TRBJ2-1	once	-	16	CASSFRTSSSYNEQFF	TGTGCCAGCAGCTTTAGGACATCCAGCTCCTACAATGAGCAGTTCTTC
TRBV6-6	TRBJ1-3	-	-	11	CASSTVLTIYF	TGTGCCAGCAGTACTGTCCTCACCATATATTTT
TRBV6-5	TRBJ2-7	-	TRBD1	15	CASSYSTGGSYEQYF	TGTGCCAGCAGTTACTCGACAGGGGGATCCTACGAGCAGTACTTC
TRBV14	TRBJ1-1	few	-	15	CASSQDLGRNTEAFF	TGTGCCAGCAGCCAAGATTTGGGGCGGAACACTGAAGCTTTCTTT
TRBV7-9	TRBJ1-2	many	-	13	CASSQAGPYGYTF	TGTGCCAGCAGCCAAGCAGGTCCCTATGGCTACACCTTC
TRBV5-4	TRBJ2-3	-	TRBD2	18	CASSLGLAGPTPTDTQYF	TGTGCCAGCAGCTTGGGACTAGCGGGGCCCACGCCCACAGATACGCAGTATTTT
TRBV9	TRBJ2-2	-	TRBD1	14	CASRDRLGTGELFF	TGTGCCAGCAGGGACAGGCTGGGGACCGGGGAGCTGTTTTTT
TRBV30	TRBJ2-7	-	-	14	CAWSTLGFIHEQYF	TGTGCCTGGAGTACGCTAGGTTTCATCCACGAGCAGTACTTC
TRBV19	TRBJ2-3	-	-	13	CASRKKGADTQYF	TGTGCCAGTAGAAAGAAGGGGGCAGATACGCAGTATTTT
TRBV7-2	TRBJ2-2	-	TRBD2	16	CASSLATSGRIGELFF	TGTGCCAGCAGCTTAGCCACTAGCGGGAGGATCGGGGAGCTGTTTTTT
TRBV6-5	TRBJ2-5	-	-	15	CASSYSGLVYETQYF	TGTGCCAGCAGTTACTCGGGGCTAGTCTACGAGACCCAGTACTTC
TRBV11-3	TRBJ2-1	-	-	15	CASSIGRGAYNEQFF	TGTGCCAGCAGCATAGGGCGGGGAGCCTACAATGAGCAGTTCTTC
TRBV19	TRBJ2-5	-	-	16	CASTGGRQGLQETQYF	TGTGCCAGTACCGGGGGCCGACAGGGCCTCCAAGAGACCCAGTACTTC
TRBV30	TRBJ2-1	-	-	17	CAWSPGVGDSSYNEQFF	TGTGCCTGGAGTCCGGGAGTCGGGGACAGCTCCTACAATGAGCAGTTCTTC
TRBV5-1	TRBJ1-1	few	TRBD1	13	CASSLAGQPSAFF	TGCGCCAGCAGCTTGGCGGGACAGCCCTCGGCTTTCTTT
TRBV4-1	TRBJ1-2	many	-	17	CASSQDETGTVYYGYTF	TGCGCCAGCAGCCAAGATGAGACGGGGACGGTTTACTATGGCTACACCTTC
TRBV2	TRBJ1-2	-	-	13	CASSPTRSHGYTF	TGTGCCAGCAGTCCTACCCGTAGTCATGGCTACACCTTC
TRBV10-3	TRBJ2-2	few	-	12	CAISVTTGELFF	TGTGCCATCAGTGTCACGACCGGGGAGCTGTTTTTT
TRBV7-9	TRBJ2-5	once	-	15	CASRFLGGGQETQYF	TGTGCCAGCAGATTTCTGGGAGGAGGCCAAGAGACCCAGTACTTC
TRBV30	TRBJ1-2	-	TRBD1	13	CAWWRPGQRFDTF	TGTGCCTGGTGGAGACCGGGACAGCGCTTCGACACCTTC
TRBV10-1	TRBJ1-1	once	-	13	CASSGGKNTEAFF	TGCGCCAGCAGTGGCGGAAAGAACACTGAAGCTTTCTTT
TRBV5-1	TRBJ2-7	-	TRBD1	17	CASSPDPPGQGAGEQYF	TGCGCCAGCAGCCCGGACCCACCGGGACAGGGGGCGGGCGAGCAGTACTTC
TRBV5-4	TRBJ1-2	many	-	13	CASSADGNYGYTF	TGTGCCAGCAGCGCTGACGGGAACTATGGCTACACCTTC
TRBV5-8	TRBJ2-1	-	-	16	CASSSSRTTGYNEQFF	TGTGCCAGCAGCTCCAGTCGCACTACTGGGTACAATGAGCAGTTCTTC
TRBV7-8	TRBJ2-5	few	-	15	CASSMRGGGLETQYF	TGTGCCAGCAGCATGCGAGGGGGAGGTTTGGAGACCCAGTACTTC
TRBV28	TRBJ2-7	few	TRBD1	15	CASSLQDRWIYEQYF	TGTGCCAGCAGTTTACAGGACAGGTGGATCTACGAGCAGTACTTC
TRBV5-1	TRBJ2-7	-	-	13	CASSLNRDYEQYF	TGCGCCAGCAGCCTAAACAGGGACTACGAGCAGTACTTC
TRBV5-6	TRBJ2-5	-	TRBD2	15	CASSLGLAEQETQYF	TGTGCCAGCAGCTTGGGACTAGCGGAGCAAGAGACCCAGTACTTC